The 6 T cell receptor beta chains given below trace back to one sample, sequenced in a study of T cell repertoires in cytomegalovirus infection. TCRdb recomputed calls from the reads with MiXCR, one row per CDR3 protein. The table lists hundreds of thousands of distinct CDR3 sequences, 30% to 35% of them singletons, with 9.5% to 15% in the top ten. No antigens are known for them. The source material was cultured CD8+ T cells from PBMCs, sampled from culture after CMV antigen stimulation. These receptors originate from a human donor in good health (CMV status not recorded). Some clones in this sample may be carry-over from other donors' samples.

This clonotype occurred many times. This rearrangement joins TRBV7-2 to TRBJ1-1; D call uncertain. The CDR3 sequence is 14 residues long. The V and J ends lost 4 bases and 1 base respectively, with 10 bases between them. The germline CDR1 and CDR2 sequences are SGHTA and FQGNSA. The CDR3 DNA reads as TGTGCCAGCAGCTACGCAACCGGGAACACTGAAGCTTTCTTT. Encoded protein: CASSYATGNTEAFF. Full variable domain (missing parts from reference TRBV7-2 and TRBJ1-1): GAGVSQSPSNKVTEKGKDVELRCDPISGHTALYWYRQSLGQGLEFLIYFQGNSAPDKSGLPSDRFSAERTGGSVSTLTIQRTQQEDSAVYLCASSYATGNTEAFFGQGTRLTVV.

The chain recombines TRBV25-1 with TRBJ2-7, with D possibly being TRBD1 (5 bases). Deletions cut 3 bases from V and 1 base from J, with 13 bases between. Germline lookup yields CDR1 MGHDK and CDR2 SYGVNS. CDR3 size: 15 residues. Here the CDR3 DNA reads TGTGCCAGCAGTGATCGACAGCTCCCTTCCTACGAGCAGTACTTC. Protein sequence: CASSDRQLPSYEQYF.

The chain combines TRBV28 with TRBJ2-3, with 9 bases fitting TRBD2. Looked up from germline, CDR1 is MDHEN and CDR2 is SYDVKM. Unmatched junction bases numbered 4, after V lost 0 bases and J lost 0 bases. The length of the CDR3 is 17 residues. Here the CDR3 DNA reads TGTGCCAGCAGTTTATGGCCCACTAGCGGGAGCACAGATACGCAGTATTTT. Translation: CASSLWPTSGSTDTQYF.

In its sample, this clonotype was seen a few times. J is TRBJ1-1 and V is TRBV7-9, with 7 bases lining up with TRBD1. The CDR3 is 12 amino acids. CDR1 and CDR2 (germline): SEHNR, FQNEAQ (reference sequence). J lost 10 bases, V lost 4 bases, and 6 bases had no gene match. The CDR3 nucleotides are TGTGCCAGCAGCTCCCCAGGGGGGGGAGCTTTCTTT. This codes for CASSSPGGGAFF. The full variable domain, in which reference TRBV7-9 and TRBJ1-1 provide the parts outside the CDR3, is DTGVSQNPRHKITKRGQNVTFRCDPISEHNRLYWYRQTLGQGPEFLTYFQNEAQLEKSRLLSDRFSAERPKGSFSTLEIQRTEQGDSAMYLCASSSPGGGAFFGQGTRLTVV.

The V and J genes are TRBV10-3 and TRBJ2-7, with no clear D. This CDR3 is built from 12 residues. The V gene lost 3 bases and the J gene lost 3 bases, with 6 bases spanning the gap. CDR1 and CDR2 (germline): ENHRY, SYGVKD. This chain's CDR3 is CAISDHLYEQYV. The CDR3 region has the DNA TGTGCCATCAGTGACCATCTCTACGAGCAGTACGTC.

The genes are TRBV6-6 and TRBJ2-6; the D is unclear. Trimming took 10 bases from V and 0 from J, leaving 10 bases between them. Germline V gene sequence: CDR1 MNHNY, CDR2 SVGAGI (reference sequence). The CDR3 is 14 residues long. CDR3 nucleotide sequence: TGTGCCACTTTCTATTACTCTGGGGCCAACGTCCTGACTTTC. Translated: CATFYYSGANVLTF.